This TCR beta chain was sequenced in a study of shared clonotypes between healthy human individuals. Findings and caveats of the study: Only blood was sampled, and tissue TCR repertoires likely differ from blood ones. Clonotypes not shared had lower generation probabilities than those common to all four donors. The study generally estimated greater richness for naive than memory subsets.

Data came from immunoSEQ multiplex PCR; TCRdb stores just in-frame clones and leaves some out. The sample lists over a million clones; roughly 97% were seen once. Worth noting for this clone: Its antigen remains unidentified.

Sequenced: naive CD4+ T cells sorted from blood. Subset specified: CD45RA+ positively selected. The TCR comes from a man younger than 40 in good health.

CDR3 region: CASKPGQGDTQYF. The CDR3 coding sequence is TGTGCCAGTAAACCGGGACAGGGGGACACGCAGTATTTT. The rearrangement links TRBV2 to TRBJ2-3; 11 bases are a match to TRBD1. Trimming took 9 bases from V and 9 from J; bases not matched to a gene: 8. This CDR3 is built from 13 residues. The germline V gene has CDR1 SNHLY and CDR2 FYNNEI. Filled out from reference TRBV2 and TRBJ2-3, the complete variable domain reads EPEVTQTPSHQVTQMGQEVILRCVPISNHLYFYWYRQILGQKVEFLVSFYNNEISEKSEIFDDQFSVERPDGSNFTLKIRSTKLEDSAMYFCASKPGQGDTQYFGPGTRLTVL.